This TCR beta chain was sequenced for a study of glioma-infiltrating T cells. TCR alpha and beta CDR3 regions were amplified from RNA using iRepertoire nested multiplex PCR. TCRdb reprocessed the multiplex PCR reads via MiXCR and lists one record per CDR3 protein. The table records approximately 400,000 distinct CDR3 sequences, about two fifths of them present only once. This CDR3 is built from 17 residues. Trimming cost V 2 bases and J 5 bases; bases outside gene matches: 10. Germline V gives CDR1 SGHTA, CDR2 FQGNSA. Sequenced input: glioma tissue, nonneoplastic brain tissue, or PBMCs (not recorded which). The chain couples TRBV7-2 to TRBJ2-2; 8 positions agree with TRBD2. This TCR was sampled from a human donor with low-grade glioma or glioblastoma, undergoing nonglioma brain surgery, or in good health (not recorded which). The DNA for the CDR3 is TGTGCCAGCAGCTTATGGAGGGGGGCTAGCGGGACCGGGGAGCTGTTTTTT. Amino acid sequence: CASSLWRGASGTGELFF.